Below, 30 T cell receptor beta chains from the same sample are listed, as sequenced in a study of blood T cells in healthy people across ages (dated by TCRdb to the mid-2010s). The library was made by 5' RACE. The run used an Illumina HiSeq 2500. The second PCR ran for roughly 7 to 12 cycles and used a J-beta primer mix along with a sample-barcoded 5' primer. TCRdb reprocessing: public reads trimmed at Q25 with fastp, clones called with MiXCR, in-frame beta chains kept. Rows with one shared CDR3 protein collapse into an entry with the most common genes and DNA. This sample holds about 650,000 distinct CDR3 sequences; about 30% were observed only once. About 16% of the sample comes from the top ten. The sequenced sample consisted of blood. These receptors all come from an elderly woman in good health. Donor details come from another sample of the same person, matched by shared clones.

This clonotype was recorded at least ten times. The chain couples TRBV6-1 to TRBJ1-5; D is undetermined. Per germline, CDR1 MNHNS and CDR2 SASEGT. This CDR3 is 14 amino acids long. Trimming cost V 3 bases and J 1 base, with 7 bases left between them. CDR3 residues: CASSETWSNQPQHF. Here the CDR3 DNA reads TGTGCCAGCAGTGAGACGTGGAGCAATCAGCCCCAGCATTTT.

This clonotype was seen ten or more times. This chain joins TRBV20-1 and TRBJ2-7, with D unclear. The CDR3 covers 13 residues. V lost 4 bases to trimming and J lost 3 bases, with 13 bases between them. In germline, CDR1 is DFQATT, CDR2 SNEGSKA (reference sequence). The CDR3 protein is CSATREGIYEQYF. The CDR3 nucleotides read TGCAGTGCTACCCGAGAAGGAATCTACGAGCAGTACTTC.

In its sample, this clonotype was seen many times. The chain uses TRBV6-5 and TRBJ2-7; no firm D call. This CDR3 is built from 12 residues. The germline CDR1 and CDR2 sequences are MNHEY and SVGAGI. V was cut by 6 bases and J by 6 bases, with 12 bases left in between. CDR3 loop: CASSQDRFEQYF. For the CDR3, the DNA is TGTGCCAGCAGCCAGGACCGTTTCGAGCAGTACTTC.

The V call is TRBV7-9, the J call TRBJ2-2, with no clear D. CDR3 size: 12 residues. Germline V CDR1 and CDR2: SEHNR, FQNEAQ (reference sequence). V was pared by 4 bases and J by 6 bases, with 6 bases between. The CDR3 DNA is TGTGCCAGCAGCTCATACGCCGGGGAGCTGTTTTTT. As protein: CASSSYAGELFF.

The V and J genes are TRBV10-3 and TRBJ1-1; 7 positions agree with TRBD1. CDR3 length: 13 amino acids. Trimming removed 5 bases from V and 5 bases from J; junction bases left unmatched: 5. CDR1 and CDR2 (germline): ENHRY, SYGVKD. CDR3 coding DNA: TGTGCCATCAGTCCAGGGGGAGTTACTGAAGCTTTCTTT. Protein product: CAISPGGVTEAFF.

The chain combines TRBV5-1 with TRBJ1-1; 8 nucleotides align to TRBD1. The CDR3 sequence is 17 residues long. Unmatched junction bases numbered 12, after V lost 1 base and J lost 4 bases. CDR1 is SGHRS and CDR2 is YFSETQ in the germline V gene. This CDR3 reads CASSLNVGQARTTEAFF. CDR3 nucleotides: TGCGCCAGCAGCTTGAATGTGGGACAGGCCCGGACCACTGAAGCTTTCTTT. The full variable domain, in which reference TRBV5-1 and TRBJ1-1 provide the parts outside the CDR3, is KAGVTQTPRYLIKTRGQQVTLSCSPISGHRSVSWYQQTPGQGLQFLFEYFSETQRNKGNFPGRFSGRQFSNSRSEMNVSTLELGDSALYLCASSLNVGQARTTEAFFGQGTRLTVV.

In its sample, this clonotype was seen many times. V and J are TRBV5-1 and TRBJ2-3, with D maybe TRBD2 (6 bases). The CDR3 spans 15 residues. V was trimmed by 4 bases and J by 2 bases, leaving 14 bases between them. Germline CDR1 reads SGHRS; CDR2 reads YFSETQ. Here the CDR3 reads CASSTLLAITDTQYF. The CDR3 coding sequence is TGCGCCAGCAGCACCCTTCTAGCGATCACAGATACGCAGTATTTT. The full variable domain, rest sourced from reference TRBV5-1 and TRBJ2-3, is KAGVTQTPRYLIKTRGQQVTLSCSPISGHRSVSWYQQTPGQGLQFLFEYFSETQRNKGNFPGRFSGRQFSNSRSEMNVSTLELGDSALYLCASSTLLAITDTQYFGPGTRLTVL.

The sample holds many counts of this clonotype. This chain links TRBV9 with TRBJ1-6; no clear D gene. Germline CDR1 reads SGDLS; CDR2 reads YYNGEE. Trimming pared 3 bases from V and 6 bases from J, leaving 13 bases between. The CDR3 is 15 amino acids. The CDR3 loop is CASSAGLGSNSPLHF. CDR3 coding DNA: TGTGCCAGCAGCGCCGGACTGGGCTCTAATTCACCCCTCCACTTT.

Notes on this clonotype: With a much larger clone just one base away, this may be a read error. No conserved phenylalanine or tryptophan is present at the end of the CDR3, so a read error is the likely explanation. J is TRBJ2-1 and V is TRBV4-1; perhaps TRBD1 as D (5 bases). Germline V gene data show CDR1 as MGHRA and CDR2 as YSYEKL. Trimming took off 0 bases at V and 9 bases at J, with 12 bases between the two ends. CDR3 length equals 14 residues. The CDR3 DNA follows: TGCGCCAGCAGCCAAGACACAGGCAATTCTGAGCAGTTCTTA. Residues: CASSQDTGNSEQFL.

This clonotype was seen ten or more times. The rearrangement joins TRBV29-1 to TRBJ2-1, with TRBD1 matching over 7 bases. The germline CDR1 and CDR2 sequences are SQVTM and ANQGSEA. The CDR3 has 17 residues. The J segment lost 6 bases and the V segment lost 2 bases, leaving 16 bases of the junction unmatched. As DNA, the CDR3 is TGCAGCGTTGAAAAGGTCCTAAGTAACAGGGGCCCCAATGAGCAGTTCTTC. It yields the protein CSVEKVLSNRGPNEQFF.

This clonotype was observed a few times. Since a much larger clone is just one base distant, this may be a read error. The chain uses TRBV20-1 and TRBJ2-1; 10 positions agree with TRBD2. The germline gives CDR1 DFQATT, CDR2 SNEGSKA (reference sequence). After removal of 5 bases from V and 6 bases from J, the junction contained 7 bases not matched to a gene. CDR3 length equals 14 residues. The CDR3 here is CSAFKRGGRNEQFF. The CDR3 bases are TGCAGTGCTTTCAAGCGGGGGGGCCGCAATGAGCAGTTCTTC.

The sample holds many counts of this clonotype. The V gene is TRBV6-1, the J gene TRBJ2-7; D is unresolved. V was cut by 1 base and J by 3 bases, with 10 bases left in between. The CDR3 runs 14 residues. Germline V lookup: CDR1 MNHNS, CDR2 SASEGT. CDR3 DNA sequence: TGTGCCAGCAGTGAAGAGTGGGGTAGCTACGAGCAGTACTTC. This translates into CASSEEWGSYEQYF.

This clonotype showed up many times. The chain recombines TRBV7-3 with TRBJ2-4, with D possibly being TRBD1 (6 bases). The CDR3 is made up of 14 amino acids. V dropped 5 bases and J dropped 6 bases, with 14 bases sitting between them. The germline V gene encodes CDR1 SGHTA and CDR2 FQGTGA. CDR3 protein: CASSRTEGGNIQYF. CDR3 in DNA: TGTGCCAGCAGCCGAACGGAAGGGGGAAACATTCAGTACTTC.

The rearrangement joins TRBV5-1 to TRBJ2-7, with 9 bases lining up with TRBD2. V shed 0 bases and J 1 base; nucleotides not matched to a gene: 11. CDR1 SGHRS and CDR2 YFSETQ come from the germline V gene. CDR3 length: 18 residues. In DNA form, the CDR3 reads TGCGCCAGCAGCTTGGTTGGCGGGGGGGCAGCCGGATCCTACGAGCAGTACTTC. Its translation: CASSLVGGGAAGSYEQYF.

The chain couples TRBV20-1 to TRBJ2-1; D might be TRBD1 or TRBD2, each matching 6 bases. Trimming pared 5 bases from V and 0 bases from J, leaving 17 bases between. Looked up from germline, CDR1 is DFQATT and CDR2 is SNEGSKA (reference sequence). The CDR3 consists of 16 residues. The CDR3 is CSALPRGRSSYNEQFF. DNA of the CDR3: TGCAGTGCTTTACCCCGGGGGCGAAGCTCCTACAATGAGCAGTTCTTC.

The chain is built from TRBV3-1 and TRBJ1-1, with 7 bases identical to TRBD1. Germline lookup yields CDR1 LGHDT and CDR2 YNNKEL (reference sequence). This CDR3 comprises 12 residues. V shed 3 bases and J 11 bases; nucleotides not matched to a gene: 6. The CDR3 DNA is TGTGCCAGCAGCCATCGACAGGGAGGGGCTTTCTTT. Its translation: CASSHRQGGAFF.

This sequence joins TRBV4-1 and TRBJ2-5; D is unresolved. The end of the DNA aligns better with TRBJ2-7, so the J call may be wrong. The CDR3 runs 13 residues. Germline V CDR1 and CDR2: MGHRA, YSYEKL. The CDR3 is CASSQLEASEQYF. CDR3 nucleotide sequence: TGCGCCAGCAGCCAACTCGAGGCGTCCGAGCAGTACTTC.

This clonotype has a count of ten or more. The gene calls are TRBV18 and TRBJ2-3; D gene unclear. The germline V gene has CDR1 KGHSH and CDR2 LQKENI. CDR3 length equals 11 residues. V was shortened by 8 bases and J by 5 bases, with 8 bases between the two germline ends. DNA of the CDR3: TGTGCCAGCAGCCCCGGAGATACGCAGTATTTT. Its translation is CASSPGDTQYF.

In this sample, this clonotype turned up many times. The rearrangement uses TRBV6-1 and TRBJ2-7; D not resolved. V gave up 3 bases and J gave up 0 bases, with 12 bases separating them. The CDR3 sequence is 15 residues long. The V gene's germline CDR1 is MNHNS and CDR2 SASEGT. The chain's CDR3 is CASSDSARPSYEQYF. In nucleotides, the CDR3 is TGTGCCAGCAGTGATTCAGCCAGGCCCTCCTACGAGCAGTACTTC.

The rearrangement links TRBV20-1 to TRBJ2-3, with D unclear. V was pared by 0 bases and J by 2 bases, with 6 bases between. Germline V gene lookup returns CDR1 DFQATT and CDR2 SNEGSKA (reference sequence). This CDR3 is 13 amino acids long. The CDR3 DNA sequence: TGCAGTGCTAGAGACCAAGTCACAGATACGCAGTATTTT. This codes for CSARDQVTDTQYF.

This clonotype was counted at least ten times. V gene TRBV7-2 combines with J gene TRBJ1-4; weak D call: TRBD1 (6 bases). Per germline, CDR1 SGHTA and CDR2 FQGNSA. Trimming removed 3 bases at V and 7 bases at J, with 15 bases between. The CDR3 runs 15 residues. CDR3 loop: CASSLEGVLFEKLFF. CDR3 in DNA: TGTGCCAGCAGCTTGGAGGGGGTATTGTTTGAAAAACTGTTTTTT.

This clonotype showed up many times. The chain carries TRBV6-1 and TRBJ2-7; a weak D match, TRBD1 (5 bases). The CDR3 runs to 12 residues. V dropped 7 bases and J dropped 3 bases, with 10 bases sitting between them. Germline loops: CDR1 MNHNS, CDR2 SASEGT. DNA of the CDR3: TGTGCCAGCACCCGTGACAGCTACGAGCAGTACTTC. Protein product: CASTRDSYEQYF.

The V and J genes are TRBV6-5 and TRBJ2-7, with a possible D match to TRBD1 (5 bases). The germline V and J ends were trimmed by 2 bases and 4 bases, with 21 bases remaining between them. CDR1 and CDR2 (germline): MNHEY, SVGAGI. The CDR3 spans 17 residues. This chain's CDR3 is CASSYPTQGVRRYEQYF. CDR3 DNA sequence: TGTGCCAGCAGTTACCCCACCCAAGGGGTGAGAAGGTACGAGCAGTACTTC.

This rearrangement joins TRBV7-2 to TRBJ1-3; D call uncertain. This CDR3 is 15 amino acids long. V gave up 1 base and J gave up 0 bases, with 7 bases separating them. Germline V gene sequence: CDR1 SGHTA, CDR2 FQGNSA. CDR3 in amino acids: CASSLGVSSGNTIYF. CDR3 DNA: TGTGCCAGCAGCTTAGGTGTAAGCTCTGGAAACACCATATATTTT.

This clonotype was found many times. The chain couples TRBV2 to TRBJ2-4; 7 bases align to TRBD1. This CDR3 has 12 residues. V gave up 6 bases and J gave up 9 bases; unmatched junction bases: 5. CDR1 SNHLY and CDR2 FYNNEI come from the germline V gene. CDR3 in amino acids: CASSSTGRIQYF. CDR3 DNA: TGTGCCAGCAGCTCGACAGGGCGCATTCAGTACTTC.

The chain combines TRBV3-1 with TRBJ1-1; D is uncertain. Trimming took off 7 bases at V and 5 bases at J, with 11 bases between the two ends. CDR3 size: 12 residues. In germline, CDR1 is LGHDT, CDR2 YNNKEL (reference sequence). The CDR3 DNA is TGTGCCAGCAATCTAGAGGGAACTGAAGCTTTCTTT. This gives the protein CASNLEGTEAFF.

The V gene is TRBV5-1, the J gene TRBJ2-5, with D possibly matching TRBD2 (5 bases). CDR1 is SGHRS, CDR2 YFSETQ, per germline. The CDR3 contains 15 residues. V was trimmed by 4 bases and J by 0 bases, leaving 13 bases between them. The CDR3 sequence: CASSHSGVHQETQYF. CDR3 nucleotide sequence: TGCGCCAGCAGCCACTCCGGGGTCCACCAAGAGACCCAGTACTTC.

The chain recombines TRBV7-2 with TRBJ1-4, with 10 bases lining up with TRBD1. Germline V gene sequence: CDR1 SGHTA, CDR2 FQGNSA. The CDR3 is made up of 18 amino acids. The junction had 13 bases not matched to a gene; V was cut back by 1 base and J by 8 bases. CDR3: CASSLGAWDRGVREKLFF. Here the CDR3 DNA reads TGTGCCAGCAGCTTAGGGGCGTGGGACAGGGGAGTTCGGGAAAAACTGTTTTTT. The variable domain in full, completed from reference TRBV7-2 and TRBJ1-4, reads GAGVSQSPSNKVTEKGKDVELRCDPISGHTALYWYRQSLGQGLEFLIYFQGNSAPDKSGLPSDRFSAERTGGSVSTLTIQRTQQEDSAVYLCASSLGAWDRGVREKLFFGSGTQLSVL.

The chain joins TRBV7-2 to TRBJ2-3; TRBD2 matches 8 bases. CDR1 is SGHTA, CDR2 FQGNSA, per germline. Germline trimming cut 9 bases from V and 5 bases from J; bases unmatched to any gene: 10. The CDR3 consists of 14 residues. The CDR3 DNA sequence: TGTGCCAGTACCCCGGGGGGGCCGGAAGATACGCAGTATTTT. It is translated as CASTPGGPEDTQYF.

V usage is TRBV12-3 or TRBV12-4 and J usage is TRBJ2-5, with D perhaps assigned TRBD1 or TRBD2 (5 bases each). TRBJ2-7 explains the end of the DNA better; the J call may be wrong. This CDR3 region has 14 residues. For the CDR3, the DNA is TGTGCCAGCACTACCGGGACGAGTCCCTACGAGCAGTACTTC. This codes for CASTTGTSPYEQYF.